The TCR beta chain described here comes from a study of T cell responses to AZD1222 COVID-19 vaccine. The table came from immunoSEQ multiplex PCR; TCRdb's copy has only in-frame clones and leaves some out. The sample includes approximately 81,000 clones, 75% to 95% of them seen just once. The V and J ends lost 5 bases and 6 bases respectively, with 17 bases between them. The germline gives CDR1 SGHTA, CDR2 FQGNSA. CDR3 length: 15 amino acids. This TCR derives from an adult in good health. The material sequenced was peripheral blood, taken on day 0 of MenACWY control vaccination. V gene TRBV7-2 combines with J gene TRBJ2-1, with a tentative D call TRBD1 (6 bases). The CDR3 coding sequence is TGTGCCAGCAGCCTAACAGGGACCTCAGGCAATGAGCAGTTCTTC. Translation: CASSLTGTSGNEQFF.